This T cell receptor beta chain stems from a study of T cell responses to AZD1222 COVID-19 vaccine. The assay was immunoSEQ multiplex PCR, and TCRdb's table has in-frame clones only and misses some. Among over 60,000 clones, around 86% were seen once, and the ten largest hold around 24%. This clone was recorded once. Its target is not known. Study-level findings and limits: When two AZD1222 doses had been given, Spike-specific TCR breadth and depth rose. White British people made up most donors, females outnumbered males, and clonal diversity was possibly underestimated.

Sequenced material: peripheral blood, taken on day 0 of AZD1222 vaccination. This clonotype was sampled from an adult in good health.

DNA of the CDR3: TGCGCCAGCAGCCCGGCGGGTCTTATGAACACTGAAGCTTTCTTT. This sequence encodes CASSPAGLMNTEAFF. V is TRBV5-1 and J is TRBJ1-1; the D is unclear. Trimming left V 4 bases short and J 0 bases short, with 13 bases between. The CDR3 runs 15 residues. Per the germline V gene, CDR1 is SGHRS and CDR2 is YFSETQ.